These 9 T cell receptor beta chains were all obtained from the same sample, sequenced in a study of CXCR3-negative and CXCR3-positive naive CD8 T cells. Study-level findings and limits: Comparison of naive cells showed more hydrophobic TRB CDR3s in CXCR3-positive than in CXCR3-negative naive cells.

It was by 5' RACE with UMI labels that the TRB cDNA libraries were prepared. TCRdb reprocessed the 5' RACE reads; each CDR3 protein has one entry and no DNA is given. The listing records just under 90,000 distinct CDR3 sequences. Their antigens are not known. Sequencing used naive CXCR3+ CD8+ T cells from blood. The subset was: CD45RO-CCR7+CD27+CD95- naive CD8+ T cells expressing CXCR3 (TNR3+). These receptors were collected from a human donor in good health. Some clones in this sample may be carry-over from other donors' samples.

CDR3 in amino acids: CASSDPPGNDYEQYF. The chain combines TRBV28 with TRBJ2-7; TCRdb's D gene call, TRBD2, goes unchecked for lack of DNA. The CDR3 loop spans 15 amino acids. Germline-derived CDR1 and CDR2 are MDHEN and SYDVKM.

The chain has TRBV5-5 and TRBJ1-5; TCRdb's assignment of TRBD1 cannot be checked, as there is no DNA. Germline CDR1 SGHKS, CDR2 YYEKEE (reference sequence). This CDR3 contains 14 residues. CDR3 sequence reads: CASSSTGDNQPQHF.

The genes are TRBV7-8 and TRBJ1-1. CDR1 is SGHVS and CDR2 is FQNEAQ in the germline V gene. The CDR3 consists of 13 residues. CDR3 region: CASSLAGNTEAFF.

CDR3 region: CAINRPGGGDTGELFF. This chain joins TRBV10-3 and TRBJ2-2; TCRdb's assignment of TRBD2 cannot be checked, as there is no DNA. The CDR3 loop spans 16 amino acids. Germline V CDR1 and CDR2: ENHRY, SYGVKD.

The chain combines TRBV4-1 with TRBJ2-7; no DNA is available, so the TRBD1 call from TCRdb remains unchecked. The germline CDR1 and CDR2 sequences are MGHRA and YSYEKL. There are 15 residues in the CDR3. CDR3 loop: CASSQGATSTYEQYF.

The V call is TRBV7-6, the J call TRBJ2-2; TCRdb outputs TRBD1, but without DNA this stays unchecked. The CDR3 sequence is 13 residues long. The germline CDR1 and CDR2 sequences are SGHVS and FNYEAQ. CDR3: CASTRFGTGELFF.

The rearrangement joins TRBV3-1 to TRBJ2-1. CDR3 size: 15 residues. CDR1 LGHDT and CDR2 YNNKEL come from the germline V gene (reference sequence). CDR3: CASSPEVSSYNEQFF.

The chain employs TRBV5-4 and TRBJ1-2; the D call of TRBD1 rests on TCRdb alone, since no DNA is present to check it. CDR1 is SGHNT, CDR2 YYREEE, per germline (reference sequence). The CDR3 length is 16 residues. CDR3 sequence reads: CASSPSPGQLTYGYTF.

The chain carries TRBV28 and TRBJ1-5; the TCRdb D gene call, TRBD1, has no DNA to confirm it. Germline V gives CDR1 MDHEN, CDR2 SYDVKM. The CDR3 runs to 16 residues. CDR3 protein: CASTPLWEGSNQPQHF.